This passage covers 16 T cell receptor beta chains from one sample sequenced in a study of T cell responses to AZD1222 COVID-19 vaccine (dated by TCRdb to the early 2020s). The sample's time point label, decoded: about 28 days (+/-7) after the second vaccine dose. To prepare the library, the immunoSEQ multiplex PCR assay was applied. TCRdb stores this immuneACCESS table with in-frame sequences only. Part of the clones is absent; in the studies checked, under half of the shortfall reflects unresolved V genes, and no reason is known for the rest. This sample holds some 130,000 clones; 87% were observed only once. The ten top clones hold under 3% of the sample. Specimen: peripheral blood, collected 28 days after the second AZD1222 dose. These receptors all come from an adult who received the AZD1222 COVID-19 vaccine.

The chain combines TRBV7-2 with TRBJ1-2, with unresolved D. From germline, CDR1 is SGHTA and CDR2 FQGNSA. There are 13 residues in the CDR3. Trimming shortened V by 1 base and J by 5 bases, and 8 bases separated the two germline ends. CDR3 DNA sequence: TGTGCCAGCAGCTTAGAAAGTATTTATGGCTACACCTTC. Encoded protein: CASSLESIYGYTF.

The chain joins TRBV11-2 to TRBJ2-3; 14 nucleotides match TRBD2. Losses at the gene ends were 1 base for V and 6 bases for J; bases not matched to a gene: 6. Germline V gene lookup returns CDR1 SGHAT and CDR2 FQNNGV. This CDR3 comprises 17 residues. The CDR3 DNA follows: TGTGCCAGCAGCTTAGTACGGACTAGCGGGGGGCGGGATACGCAGTATTTT. Translated: CASSLVRTSGGRDTQYF.

This clone was seen a few times. The chain carries TRBV7-6 and TRBJ2-7, with 10 nucleotides matching TRBD1. CDR1 is SGHVS and CDR2 is FNYEAQ in the germline V gene. V lost 2 bases, J lost 6 bases, and 7 bases stayed unmatched. This CDR3 has 15 amino acids. CDR3 amino acids: CASSLTGTGALEQYF. The CDR3 coding sequence is TGTGCCAGCAGCTTAACCGGGACAGGGGCGCTCGAGCAGTACTTC.

The gene calls are TRBV15 and TRBJ1-2, with TRBD1 matching over 10 bases. This CDR3 comprises 16 residues. The V and J ends lost 2 bases and 1 base, in that order; junction bases with no gene match: 4. CDR1 and CDR2 (germline): LNHNV, YYDKDF (reference sequence). CDR3 DNA sequence: TGTGCCACCAGCAGATCCGGACAGGGGGGTAACTATGGCTACACCTTC. Translated: CATSRSGQGGNYGYTF.

This chain connects TRBV19 to TRBJ1-5; D gene uncertain. This CDR3 is built from 12 residues. The ends were cut back, 7 bases at V and 4 bases at J, with 8 bases in the middle. Germline CDR1 reads LNHDA; CDR2 reads SQIVND (reference sequence). The CDR3 sequence is CASNLPNQPQHF. In nucleotides, the CDR3 is TGTGCCAGTAATTTACCGAATCAGCCCCAGCATTTT. Variable domain in full (rest from reference TRBV19 and TRBJ1-5): DGGITQSPKYLFRKEGQNVTLSCEQNLNHDAMYWYRQDPGQGLRLIYYSQIVNDFQKGDIAEGYSVSREKKESFPLTVTSAQKNPTAFYLCASNLPNQPQHFGDGTRLSIL.

The rearrangement uses TRBV6-5 and TRBJ1-2; tentative D call: TRBD1 (6 bases). Germline CDR1 is MNHEY and CDR2 is SVGAGI. The CDR3 contains 16 residues. The germline V and J ends were trimmed by 2 bases and 8 bases, with 21 bases remaining between them. This CDR3 is CASSYQSYPGVIGYTF. The CDR3 bases are TGTGCCAGCAGTTACCAGTCCTACCCAGGGGTGATCGGCTACACCTTC.

The chain is built from TRBV6-5 and TRBJ1-1; D gene ambiguous. The germline V and J ends were trimmed by 6 bases and 2 bases, with 13 bases remaining between them. CDR1 and CDR2 (germline): MNHEY, SVGAGI. This CDR3 has 14 amino acids. The CDR3 region has the DNA TGTGCCAGCAGGCAACTTAATGAAAACACTGAAGCTTTCTTT. It is translated as CASRQLNENTEAFF.

The rearrangement joins TRBV5-1 to TRBJ1-4; 7 bases agree with TRBD1. Germline CDR1 and CDR2: SGHRS and YFSETQ. CDR3 size: 15 residues. V lost 4 bases, J lost 6 bases, and 9 bases stayed unmatched. This CDR3 reads CASSPDRSVDEKLFF. The CDR3 region has the DNA TGCGCCAGCAGCCCGGACAGGTCGGTTGATGAAAAACTGTTTTTT. The variable domain in full, with the rest retrieved from reference TRBV5-1 and TRBJ1-4, is KAGVTQTPRYLIKTRGQQVTLSCSPISGHRSVSWYQQTPGQGLQFLFEYFSETQRNKGNFPGRFSGRQFSNSRSEMNVSTLELGDSALYLCASSPDRSVDEKLFFGSGTQLSVL.

This sequence joins TRBV7-3 and TRBJ1-1, with D uncertain. The V end was cut by 1 base, the J end by 2 bases, with 5 bases between. Germline V gene lookup returns CDR1 SGHTA and CDR2 FQGTGA. The CDR3 length is 13 residues. The CDR3 reads CASSLNTNTEAFF. The CDR3 nucleotides read TGTGCCAGCAGCTTAAATACCAACACTGAAGCTTTCTTT.

The chain is built from TRBV5-1 and TRBJ1-2, with D uncertain. The CDR3 covers 16 residues. Trimming shortened V by 4 bases and J by 2 bases, and 18 bases separated the two germline ends. CDR1 and CDR2 from the germline V gene are SGHRS and YFSETQ. For the CDR3, the DNA is TGCGCCAGCAGCCCCTATGGGGAGGCTCTCAACTATGGCTACACCTTC. This codes for CASSPYGEALNYGYTF. The complete variable domain, with remaining parts taken from reference TRBV5-1 and TRBJ1-2, reads KAGVTQTPRYLIKTRGQQVTLSCSPISGHRSVSWYQQTPGQGLQFLFEYFSETQRNKGNFPGRFSGRQFSNSRSEMNVSTLELGDSALYLCASSPYGEALNYGYTFGSGTRLTVV.

The genes are TRBV4-3 and TRBJ2-2; 13 positions agree with TRBD2. In germline, CDR1 is LGHNA, CDR2 YSLEER. V shed 2 bases and J 8 bases; nucleotides not matched to a gene: 8. The length of the CDR3 is 17 residues. The CDR3 is CASSQSRTSGGWGELFF. CDR3 nucleotides: TGCGCCAGCAGCCAATCCAGGACTAGCGGGGGATGGGGGGAGCTGTTTTTT.

The chain carries TRBV5-6 and TRBJ1-2; D not certain. This CDR3 spans 13 amino acids. The V end was cut by 7 bases, the J end by 8 bases, with 18 bases between. Germline lookup yields CDR1 SGHDT and CDR2 YYEEEE. CDR3: CASFPWRSRGYTF. CDR3 DNA sequence: TGTGCCAGCTTCCCGTGGCGGTCGCGGGGCTACACCTTC.

V usage is TRBV6-5 and J usage is TRBJ1-1; a weak D match, TRBD1 (5 bases). The CDR3 totals 15 residues. Germline V gives CDR1 MNHEY, CDR2 SVGAGI. Deletions cut 6 bases from V and 2 bases from J, with 16 bases between. The CDR3 here is CASSDRGQINTEAFF. Here the CDR3 DNA reads TGTGCCAGCAGCGACCGTGGACAAATTAACACTGAAGCTTTCTTT.

The CDR3 sequence: CAAEPQLNTEAFF. The CDR3 bases are TGTGCAGCAGAACCACAGTTGAACACTGAAGCTTTCTTT. The chain links TRBV21-1 to TRBJ1-1; the table's D call, TRBD1, was not checked against the DNA. TRBV21-1 is a pseudogene locus. The CDR3 runs 13 residues.

This chain links TRBV5-6 with TRBJ1-6; no clear D gene. There are 15 residues in the CDR3. Trimming took 1 base from V and 7 from J, leaving 12 bases between them. From germline, CDR1 is SGHDT and CDR2 YYEEEE. The CDR3 DNA sequence: TGTGCCAGCAGCTTGTTTGGGTTGGGGAATTCACCCCTCCACTTT. Protein sequence: CASSLFGLGNSPLHF.

V and J are TRBV29-1 and TRBJ1-4; 9 bases agree with TRBD1. The V gene end was trimmed by 4 bases and the J gene end by 3 bases; junction bases not matched to a gene: 0. The CDR3 runs 13 residues. Germline V gene data show CDR1 as SQVTM and CDR2 as ANQGSEA. CDR3 coding DNA: TGCAGCGTTGGGGACAGGGCTAATGAAAAACTGTTTTTT. Its translation is CSVGDRANEKLFF.